The sequence of this T cell receptor (beta chain) was determined in a study of monozygotic twins with inflammatory bowel disease. Comment on this clonotype: The antigen remains undetermined.

Findings of the study overall: The study found lower TCRbeta diversity (inverse Simpson) in IBD patients than in healthy co-twins.

Per germline, CDR1 MNHNY and CDR2 SVGAGI (reference sequence). CDR3 length: 13 residues. There were eight separate reactions per sample in which cDNA was made. TCRdb reanalyzed the 5' RACE reads, giving one entry per CDR3 protein sequence and no DNA. The sample table sets out about 330,000 distinct CDR3 sequences. Total RNA isolation used whole blood (no T cell sorting was performed). What was sequenced was blood. The receptor's source is a human donor with ulcerative colitis or Crohn's disease, or a healthy co-twin of an affected twin (not recorded which). The chain is built from TRBV6-6 and TRBJ2-3; TCRdb calls TRBD1, which cannot be checked without DNA. The CDR3 loop is CASTDPDTDTQYF.